This TCR beta chain originates from a study of T cell changes during pregnancy in multiple sclerosis. Profiled with immunoSEQ multiplex PCR; TCRdb holds only in-frame clones, not every one. The sample has about 59,000 clones; approximately 94% are singletons. Sequencing was performed on CD8+ T cells from peripheral blood mononuclear cells, taken after pregnancy. The receptor comes from a female donor with multiple sclerosis, enrolled in a pregnancy study.

CDR3 bases: TGTGCCAGCAGGCCGATCGGACAGAACTATGGCTACACCTTC. It specifies CASRPIGQNYGYTF. The chain uses TRBV27 and TRBJ1-2, with a weak D call TRBD1 (6 bases). The CDR3 consists of 14 residues. Germline V CDR1 and CDR2: MNHEY, SMNVEV (reference sequence). The V end was cut by 6 bases, the J end by 2 bases, with 13 bases between.